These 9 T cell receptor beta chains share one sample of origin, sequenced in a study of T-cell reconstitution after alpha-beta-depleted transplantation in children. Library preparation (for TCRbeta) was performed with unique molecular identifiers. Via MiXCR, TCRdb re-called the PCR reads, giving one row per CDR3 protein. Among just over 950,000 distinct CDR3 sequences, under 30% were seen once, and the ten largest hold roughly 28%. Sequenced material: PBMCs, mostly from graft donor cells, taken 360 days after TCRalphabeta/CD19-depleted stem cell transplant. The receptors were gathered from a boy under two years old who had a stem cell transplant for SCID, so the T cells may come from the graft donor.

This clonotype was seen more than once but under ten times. CDR3 in amino acids: CSAVNPGRLYEQYF. DNA for the CDR3: TGCAGCGCCGTGAACCCAGGGAGGCTCTACGAGCAGTACTTC. The genes are TRBV29-1 and TRBJ2-7; D might be TRBD2 (6 bases). The ends were cut back, 7 bases at V and 3 bases at J, with 19 bases in the middle. The CDR3 totals 14 residues. Germline V gives CDR1 SQVTM, CDR2 ANQGSEA.

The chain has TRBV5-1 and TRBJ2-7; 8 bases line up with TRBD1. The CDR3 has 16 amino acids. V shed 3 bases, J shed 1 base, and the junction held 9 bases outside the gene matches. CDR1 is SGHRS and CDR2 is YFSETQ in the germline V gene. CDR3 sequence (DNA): TGCGCCAGCAGCTCCGGACAGGGAAAATCATCCTACGAGCAGTACTTC. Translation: CASSSGQGKSSYEQYF.

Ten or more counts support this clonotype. The CDR3 reads CASSLITVGNEQFF. The CDR3 DNA sequence: TGTGCCAGCAGCTTGATTACAGTTGGGAATGAGCAGTTCTTC. The chain carries TRBV5-5 and TRBJ2-1; no clear D. This CDR3 has 14 amino acids. Trimming shortened V by 1 base and J by 7 bases, and 12 bases separated the two germline ends. CDR1 and CDR2 (germline): SGHKS, YYEKEE (reference sequence).

The CDR3 region is CSVAAGRDTQYF. The CDR3 DNA is TGCAGCGTTGCTGCGGGGCGCGATACGCAGTATTTT. The chain joins TRBV29-1 to TRBJ2-3; tentative D call: TRBD2 (6 bases). Germline CDR1 SQVTM, CDR2 ANQGSEA. V lost 4 bases, J lost 6 bases, and 11 bases lay in between. The CDR3 covers 12 residues.

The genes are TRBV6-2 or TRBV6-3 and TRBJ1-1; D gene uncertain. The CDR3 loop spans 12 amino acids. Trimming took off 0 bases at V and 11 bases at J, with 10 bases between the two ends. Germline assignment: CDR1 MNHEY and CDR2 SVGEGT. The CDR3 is CASSYSARAAFF. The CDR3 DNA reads TGTGCCAGCAGTTACTCTGCGAGGGCGGCTTTCTTT.

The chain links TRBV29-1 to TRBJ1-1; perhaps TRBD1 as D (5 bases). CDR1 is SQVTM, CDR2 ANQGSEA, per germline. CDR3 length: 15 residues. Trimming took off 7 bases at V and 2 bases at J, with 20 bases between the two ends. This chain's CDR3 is CSAVTRWGHNTEAFF. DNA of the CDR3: TGCAGCGCTGTGACAAGGTGGGGCCATAACACTGAAGCTTTCTTT.

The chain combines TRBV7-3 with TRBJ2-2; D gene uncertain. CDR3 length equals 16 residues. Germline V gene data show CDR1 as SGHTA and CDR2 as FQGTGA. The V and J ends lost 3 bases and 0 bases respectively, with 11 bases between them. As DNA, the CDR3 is TGTGCCAGCAGCTTTGGGGTGGCGTCGAACACCGGGGAGCTGTTTTTT. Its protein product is CASSFGVASNTGELFF.

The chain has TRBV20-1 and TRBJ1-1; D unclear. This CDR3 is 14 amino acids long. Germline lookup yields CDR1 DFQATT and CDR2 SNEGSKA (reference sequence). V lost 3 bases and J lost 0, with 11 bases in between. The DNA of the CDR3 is TGCAGTGCTAGTGAAGCAGTGTTGAACACTGAAGCTTTCTTT. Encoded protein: CSASEAVLNTEAFF.

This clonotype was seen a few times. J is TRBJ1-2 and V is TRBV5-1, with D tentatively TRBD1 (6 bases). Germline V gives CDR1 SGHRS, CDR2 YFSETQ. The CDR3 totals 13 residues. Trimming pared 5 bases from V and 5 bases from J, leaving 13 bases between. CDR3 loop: CASRQGQPYGYTF. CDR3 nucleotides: TGCGCCAGCAGACAAGGACAGCCTTATGGCTACACCTTC.